This T cell receptor (beta chain) was found in a study of blood T cell repertoires in COVID-19. Study-wide context: Samples representing acute and convalescent COVID-19 were sourced from the United States, Italy and Spain.

As processed by the authors: How many nucleated cells were present was estimated from reference gene primer amplification. Profiling relied on immunoSEQ multiplex PCR, and the TCRdb table lists in-frame clones only, not all of them. V and J calls plus clone size are reproduced from that table; the DNA served to infer D and trimming. The repertoire has roughly 180,000 clones, roughly 87% of them found once; the top ten carry 2% to 2.5%. V gave up 0 bases and J gave up 2 bases, with 8 bases separating them. The CDR3 covers 14 residues. CDR1 and CDR2 (germline): SGDLS, YYNGEE. Participants were placed into cohorts based on the clinical history they reported. Cohort 3 donors counted as recovered after two negative PCRs, clearance, or resolved symptoms.

The sequenced material came from PBMCs or T cells enriched from blood (not recorded which). This TCR came from a woman aged 30 to 39 who had recovered from COVID-19. The V gene is TRBV9, the J gene TRBJ2-5, with unresolved D. The CDR3 loop is CASSVDPLQETQYF. In DNA, the CDR3 is TGTGCCAGCAGCGTAGACCCGCTACAAGAGACCCAGTACTTC.